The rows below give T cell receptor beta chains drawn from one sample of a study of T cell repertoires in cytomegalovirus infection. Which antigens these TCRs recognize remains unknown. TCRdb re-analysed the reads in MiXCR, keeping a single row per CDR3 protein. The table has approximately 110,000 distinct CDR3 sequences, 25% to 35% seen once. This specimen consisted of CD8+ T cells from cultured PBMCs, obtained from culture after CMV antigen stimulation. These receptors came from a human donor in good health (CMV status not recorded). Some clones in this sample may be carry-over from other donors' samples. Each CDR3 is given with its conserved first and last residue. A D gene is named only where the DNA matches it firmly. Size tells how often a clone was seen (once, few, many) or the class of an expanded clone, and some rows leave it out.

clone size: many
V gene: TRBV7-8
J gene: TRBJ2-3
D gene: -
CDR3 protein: CASSLGRDTSSTDTQYF
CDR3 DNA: TGTGCCAGCAGCTTAGGCCGGGACACCTCTAGCACAGATACGCAGTATTTT

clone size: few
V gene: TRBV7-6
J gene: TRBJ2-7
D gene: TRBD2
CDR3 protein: CASSLGGGDEQYF
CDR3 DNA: TGTGCCAGCAGCTTAGGGGGGGGGGACGAGCAGTACTTC

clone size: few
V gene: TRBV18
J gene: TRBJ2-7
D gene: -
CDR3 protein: CASSPPGQKREYEQYF
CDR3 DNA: TGTGCCAGCTCACCGCCTGGACAGAAGAGAGAGTACGAGCAGTACTTC

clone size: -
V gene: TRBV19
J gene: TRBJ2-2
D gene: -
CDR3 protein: CASSIGLPPNTGELFF
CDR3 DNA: TGTGCCAGTAGTATCGGGCTACCCCCGAACACCGGGGAGCTGTTTTTT

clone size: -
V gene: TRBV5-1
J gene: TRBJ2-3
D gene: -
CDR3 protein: CASSHETEDTQYF
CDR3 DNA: TGCGCCAGCAGCCACGAAACGGAAGATACGCAGTATTTT

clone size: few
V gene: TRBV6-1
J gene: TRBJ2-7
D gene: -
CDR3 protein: CASSEVGLSYEQYF
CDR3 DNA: TGTGCCAGCAGTGAAGTAGGGTTATCCTACGAGCAGTACTTC

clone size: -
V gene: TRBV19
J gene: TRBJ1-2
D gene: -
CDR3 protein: CASSAGHSYGYTF
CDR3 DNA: TGTGCCAGTAGTGCGGGACACTCCTATGGCTACACCTTC

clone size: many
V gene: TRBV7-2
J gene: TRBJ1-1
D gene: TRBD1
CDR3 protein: CASRENRGQGEAFF
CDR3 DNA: TGTGCCAGCAGGGAGAACAGGGGGCAGGGTGAAGCTTTCTTT

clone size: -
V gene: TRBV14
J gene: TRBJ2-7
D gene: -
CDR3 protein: CASSHSSYEQYF
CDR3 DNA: TGTGCCAGCAGCCATTCCTCCTACGAGCAGTACTTC

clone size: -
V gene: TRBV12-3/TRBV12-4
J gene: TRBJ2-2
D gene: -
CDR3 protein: CAVHTGELFF
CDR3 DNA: TGTGCCGTACATACCGGGGAGCTGTTTTTT

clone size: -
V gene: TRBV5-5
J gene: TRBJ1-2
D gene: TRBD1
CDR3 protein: CASSRTGGDGYTF
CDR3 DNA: TGTGCCAGCAGCCGGACAGGGGGCGATGGCTACACCTTC